This T cell receptor beta chain was retrieved from a study of shared clonotypes between healthy human individuals. Study summary: Three plates each covered CD4 naive and memory; CD8 naive two, CD8 memory one. Study observations and caveats: A generally larger estimated richness was seen in naive subsets than in memory subsets. For naive CD4 cells, roughly 5.5% of clonotypes were shared across a handful of donors.

Only in-frame clones appear in the TCRdb table, and some are missing; sequencing was by immunoSEQ multiplex PCR. The top ten hold roughly 0.23% of the sample, which has under 1 million clones, 95% to 97% seen once. V lost 4 bases to trimming and J lost 5 bases, with 11 bases between them. Looked up from germline, CDR1 is SEHNR and CDR2 is FQNEAQ (reference sequence). This CDR3 is 13 amino acids long. Only CD45RO-negative cells positively selected for CCR7 counted as naive CD8 cells, so terminally differentiated effector memory CD45RA+ cells were excluded. Adults of Caucasian background living in Nashville, Tennessee made up all donors. As to this clone: What it binds is not known.

The source of this sequence is a man aged 30-40 years in good health. Source material: naive CD8+ T cells sorted from blood. The V gene is TRBV7-9, the J gene TRBJ2-5; D not resolved. As DNA, the CDR3 is TGTGCCAGCAGCTCGGGCAGATGGGAGACCCAGTACTTC. Translation: CASSSGRWETQYF. Using reference TRBV7-9 and TRBJ2-5 for the parts outside the CDR3, the full variable domain is DTGVSQNPRHKITKRGQNVTFRCDPISEHNRLYWYRQTLGQGPEFLTYFQNEAQLEKSRLLSDRFSAERPKGSFSTLEIQRTEQGDSAMYLCASSSGRWETQYFGPGTRLLVL.